This T cell receptor (beta chain) was documented in a study of blood T cell repertoires in COVID-19. Study background: PBMCs, B-cell-depleted T cells, or T cells were the source of the cDNA or gDNA that made up the material.

The germline gives CDR1 MNHNY, CDR2 SVGAGI (reference sequence). The CDR3 consists of 13 residues. V lost 2 bases to trimming and J lost 6 bases; unmatched junction nucleotides: 2. Assay: immunoSEQ multiplex PCR; the TCRdb copy retains only in-frame clones and omits some. This sample has 90,000 to 120,000 clones, with around 90% found just once. The sequence was collected from a human donor in a cohort sampled during active COVID-19. Sequenced: peripheral blood. V usage is TRBV6-6 and J usage is TRBJ1-2, with 8 positions matching TRBD1. As DNA, the CDR3 is TGTGCCAGCAGTTACGACAGGGGAGATGGCTACACCTTC. Amino acid sequence: CASSYDRGDGYTF.